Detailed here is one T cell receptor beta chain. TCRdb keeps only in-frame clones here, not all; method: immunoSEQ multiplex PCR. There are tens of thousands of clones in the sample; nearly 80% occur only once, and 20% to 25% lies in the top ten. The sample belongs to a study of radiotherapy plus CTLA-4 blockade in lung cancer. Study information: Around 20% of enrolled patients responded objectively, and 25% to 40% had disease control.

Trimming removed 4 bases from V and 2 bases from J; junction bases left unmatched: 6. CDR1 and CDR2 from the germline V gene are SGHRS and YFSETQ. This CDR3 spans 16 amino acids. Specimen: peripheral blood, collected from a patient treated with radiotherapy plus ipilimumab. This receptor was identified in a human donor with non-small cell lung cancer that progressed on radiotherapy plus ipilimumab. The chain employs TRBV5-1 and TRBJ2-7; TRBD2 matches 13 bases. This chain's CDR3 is CASSPLLAGGTYEQYF. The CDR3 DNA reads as TGCGCCAGCAGCCCGTTACTAGCGGGGGGGACCTACGAGCAGTACTTC.